A single sample is the source of the 31 T cell receptor beta chains below, sequenced in a study of T cells after yellow fever vaccination. TCRdb called the 5' RACE reads again in MiXCR, with one record for every CDR3 protein. The table shows roughly 340,000 distinct CDR3 sequences, with roughly 9.4% occurring only once. The sample here was PBMCs, taken on the day of the first yellow fever vaccination. These receptors originate from a man between 18 and 29 years old who received the YFV17D yellow fever vaccine.

This clonotype was counted between two and nine times. The chain couples TRBV7-2 to TRBJ1-3, with D hard to call. The CDR3 runs to 16 residues. CDR1 is SGHTA and CDR2 is FQGNSA in the germline V gene. Deletions cut 3 bases from V and 0 bases from J, with 12 bases between. In DNA, the CDR3 is TGTGCCAGCAGCTTTACAGACGCTAGCTCTGGAAACACCATATATTTT. Protein: CASSFTDASSGNTIYF.

The V and J genes are TRBV23-1 and TRBJ1-1; D perhaps matches TRBD1 (5 bases). TRBV23-1 is an open reading frame, and its role is uncertain. The CDR3 has 15 residues. Trimming stripped 3 bases from V and 0 bases from J, with 11 bases between. In DNA, the CDR3 is TGCGCCAGCAGTCACCCGGGGGTTATGAACACTGAAGCTTTCTTT. It is translated as CASSHPGVMNTEAFF.

This clonotype occurred many times. The rearrangement links TRBV11-2 to TRBJ1-4, with unresolved D. The CDR3 length is 15 residues. Germline values: CDR1 SGHAT, CDR2 FQNNGV. V gave up 1 base and J gave up 7 bases, with 13 bases separating them. The CDR3 loop reads CASSLVFGAAEKLFF. The CDR3 DNA reads TGTGCCAGCAGCTTAGTGTTCGGTGCCGCTGAAAAACTGTTTTTT.

The genes are TRBV21-1 and TRBJ1-6. TRBV21-1 is reported as a pseudogene. This CDR3 spans 16 amino acids. The CDR3 sequence is CASSPHRSSYNSPLHF. For the CDR3, the DNA is TGTGCCAGCAGCCCCCATCGCAGCTCCTATAATTCACCCCTCCACTTT.

This clonotype appeared many times. The V and J genes are TRBV11-1 and TRBJ2-3, with 11 bases identical to TRBD2. The ends lost 2 bases at V and 4 bases at J; junction bases unmatched: 11. The CDR3 is made up of 18 amino acids. Germline V gene lookup returns CDR1 SGHAT and CDR2 FQDESV (reference sequence). The CDR3 reads CASSLRGSGGASADTQYF. The CDR3 coding sequence is TGTGCCAGCAGCTTAAGGGGTAGCGGGGGGGCCAGCGCAGATACGCAGTATTTT.

This clonotype was counted only a few times. The chain has TRBV20-1 and TRBJ2-5, with D perhaps matching TRBD1 (5 bases). Germline CDR1 reads DFQATT; CDR2 reads SNEGSKA (reference sequence). Trimming cost V 6 bases and J 2 bases, with 19 bases left between them. This CDR3 spans 15 amino acids. The CDR3 bases are TGCAGTGCCCCCGTTCGGGCAGGGCATCAAGAGACCCAGTACTTC. This sequence encodes CSAPVRAGHQETQYF.

This clonotype has a handful of counts. The genes are TRBV3-1 and TRBJ2-3; D not resolved. With 3 bases removed from V and 4 bases from J, the gap between germline ends came to 11 bases. CDR1 and CDR2 from the germline V gene are LGHDT and YNNKEL (reference sequence). This CDR3 has 14 residues. This CDR3 reads CASSHRARSDTQYF. CDR3 nucleotide sequence: TGTGCCAGCAGCCACCGGGCGCGATCAGATACGCAGTATTTT.

This clonotype showed up many times. V gene TRBV18 combines with J gene TRBJ2-7; possible D gene TRBD1, 5 bases. Germline loops: CDR1 KGHSH, CDR2 LQKENI. This CDR3 is 14 amino acids long. Trimming took off 3 bases at V and 0 bases at J, with 9 bases between the two ends. This chain's CDR3 is CASSPTVGSYEQYV. Here the CDR3 DNA reads TGTGCCAGCTCACCGACAGTGGGCTCCTACGAGCAGTACGTC.

The chain recombines TRBV7-7 with TRBJ2-1; the D is unclear. V was pared by 2 bases and J by 5 bases, with 7 bases between. The CDR3 runs 13 residues. The V gene's germline CDR1 is SSHAT and CDR2 FNYEAQ (reference sequence). CDR3 sequence: CASSLPGNNEQFF. CDR3 nucleotide sequence: TGTGCCAGCAGCTTACCCGGAAACAATGAGCAGTTCTTC.

This clonotype was seen a handful of times. V gene TRBV5-1 combines with J gene TRBJ2-7; 9 bases are shared with TRBD1. The CDR3 runs 15 residues. J lost 4 bases, V lost 2 bases, and 7 bases had no gene match. Germline values: CDR1 SGHRS, CDR2 YFSETQ. The CDR3 here is CASSLPPGQGYEQYF. Written as DNA, the CDR3 is TGCGCCAGCAGCTTACCACCGGGACAGGGTTACGAGCAGTACTTC.

In its sample, this clonotype was seen a few times. The chain carries TRBV7-2 and TRBJ2-1; 7 nucleotides line up with TRBD1. CDR3 size: 14 residues. Per germline, CDR1 SGHTA and CDR2 FQGNSA. The V gene end was trimmed by 5 bases and the J gene end by 9 bases; junction bases not matched to a gene: 10. The CDR3 coding sequence is TGTGCCAGCAGCGGCCGGGACAGATCAAGTGAGCAGTTCTTC. It specifies CASSGRDRSSEQFF.

There are a few counts of this clonotype. The V and J genes are TRBV10-3 and TRBJ2-5, with 7 bases identical to TRBD1. V shed 3 bases, J shed 5 bases, and the junction held 6 bases outside the gene matches. The CDR3 is made up of 14 amino acids. Germline CDR1 and CDR2: ENHRY and SYGVKD. The CDR3 loop reads CAISDDRAGETQYF. The CDR3 coding sequence is TGTGCCATCAGTGACGACAGGGCAGGGGAGACCCAGTACTTC.

The rearrangement uses TRBV21-1 and TRBJ1-1. TRBV21-1 is noted as a pseudogene. The CDR3 consists of 12 residues. CDR3 residues: CASICRNTEAFF. DNA of the CDR3: TGTGCCAGCATTTGTCGGAACACTGAAGCTTTCTTT.

The table lists this clonotype with many counts. This chain links TRBV6-5 with TRBJ2-7, with TRBD1 matching 9 bases. CDR3 length: 14 amino acids. Germline V gene data show CDR1 as MNHEY and CDR2 as SVGAGI. V lost 2 bases, J lost 3 bases, and 2 bases stayed unmatched. The CDR3 region is CASSYGTGNYEQYF. The CDR3 region has the DNA TGTGCCAGCAGTTACGGGACAGGGAACTACGAGCAGTACTTC.

This clonotype was counted many times. The chain uses TRBV6-2 or TRBV6-3 and TRBJ2-3; no definite D call. CDR3 length: 12 residues. V dropped 7 bases and J dropped 2 bases, with 7 bases sitting between them. Per the germline V gene, CDR1 is MNHEY and CDR2 is SVGEGT. As DNA, the CDR3 is TGTGCCAGCACACACACCACAGATACGCAGTATTTT. Protein product: CASTHTTDTQYF.

The V gene is TRBV20-1, the J gene TRBJ1-2, with a weak D call TRBD1 (5 bases). V lost 4 bases, J lost 8 bases, and 20 bases lay in between. The germline V gene encodes CDR1 DFQATT and CDR2 SNEGSKA (reference sequence). There are 14 residues in the CDR3. CDR3 coding DNA: TGCAGTGCTACTCTGGCAGGGAGGACTTGGGGCTACACCTTC. This encodes CSATLAGRTWGYTF.

The chain uses TRBV3-1 and TRBJ2-1; D ambiguous. This CDR3 has 12 amino acids. V lost 6 bases and J lost 6, with 9 bases in between. Germline CDR1 and CDR2: LGHDT and YNNKEL (reference sequence). CDR3 coding DNA: TGTGCCAGCAGTCCCTGGGGCAATGAGCAGTTCTTC. Its translation is CASSPWGNEQFF.

This clonotype was counted ten times or more. V and J are TRBV7-2 and TRBJ1-2; D unresolved. The CDR3 is 11 residues long. Trimming stripped 10 bases from V and 4 bases from J, with 10 bases between. Germline CDR1 SGHTA, CDR2 FQGNSA. DNA for the CDR3: TGTGCCATCACCACCGGCTATGGCTACACCTTC. This sequence encodes CAITTGYGYTF.

The chain uses TRBV5-1 and TRBJ2-7, with 8 bases identical to TRBD1. The CDR3 loop spans 17 amino acids. With 3 bases clipped from V and 2 bases from J, the junction kept 13 bases outside the gene matches. CDR1 is SGHRS and CDR2 is YFSETQ in the germline V gene. CDR3 sequence (DNA): TGCGCCAGCAGCTCCGGACAGGGCTACCTACCTCCCTACGAGCAGTACTTC. Residues: CASSSGQGYLPPYEQYF.

This clonotype has at least ten counts. V is TRBV5-1 and J is TRBJ1-1; 9 bases are shared with TRBD1. Trimming cost V 3 bases and J 4 bases; bases outside gene matches: 4. CDR3 length: 14 amino acids. The germline gives CDR1 SGHRS, CDR2 YFSETQ. The CDR3: CASSSGQGGTEAFF. The CDR3 bases are TGCGCCAGCAGCTCGGGACAGGGTGGCACTGAAGCTTTCTTT.

The chain combines TRBV9 with TRBJ2-3, with D maybe TRBD2 (5 bases). CDR3 length: 12 amino acids. The germline V gene has CDR1 SGDLS and CDR2 YYNGEE. The V gene lost 4 bases and the J gene lost 5 bases, with 8 bases spanning the gap. CDR3 bases: TGTGCCAGCAGCACGGAGGTAGATACGCAGTATTTT. Protein product: CASSTEVDTQYF.

This clonotype has only a few counts. The V call is TRBV4-1, the J call TRBJ2-1; 8 positions match TRBD2. CDR3 size: 17 residues. V lost 0 bases to trimming and J lost 2 bases; unmatched junction nucleotides: 6. Germline V gene data show CDR1 as MGHRA and CDR2 as YSYEKL. In DNA, the CDR3 is TGCGCCAGCAGCCAAGATGACGGGGGGGCCGCCTACAATGAGCAGTTCTTC. This translates into CASSQDDGGAAYNEQFF.

This clonotype has at least ten counts. V usage is TRBV25-1 and J usage is TRBJ2-3; 8 bases match TRBD1. Losses at the gene ends were 3 bases for V and 1 base for J; bases not matched to a gene: 3. Germline values: CDR1 MGHDK, CDR2 SYGVNS. The CDR3 is 15 residues long. The CDR3 spells CASSEAGGGTDTQYF. The CDR3 DNA follows: TGTGCCAGCAGTGAGGCAGGGGGCGGCACAGATACGCAGTATTTT.

This clonotype occurred many times. The chain uses TRBV11-2 and TRBJ2-3, with 7 bases that match TRBD2. Germline V lookup: CDR1 SGHAT, CDR2 FQNNGV. CDR3 length: 12 amino acids. J gave up 4 bases and V 5 bases, and 0 bases lay outside the gene matches. The CDR3 loop reads CASSRGADTQYF. The CDR3 coding sequence is TGTGCCAGCAGCCGGGGGGCAGATACGCAGTATTTT.

The V and J genes are TRBV29-1 and TRBJ2-2, with 9 bases lining up with TRBD1. CDR3 length: 14 amino acids. The V and J ends lost 4 bases and 7 bases, in that order; junction bases with no gene match: 7. In germline, CDR1 is SQVTM, CDR2 ANQGSEA. The CDR3 region has the DNA TGCAGCGTTGGTTTATTGACAGGGGGCGGGGAGCTGTTTTTT. Encoded protein: CSVGLLTGGGELFF.

This clonotype was detected a few times. The chain combines TRBV5-1 with TRBJ1-4; tentative D call: TRBD1 (5 bases). CDR3 length: 14 residues. The V gene lost 0 bases and the J gene lost 8 bases, with 11 bases spanning the gap. From germline, CDR1 is SGHRS and CDR2 YFSETQ. The CDR3 spells CASSLAPGEEKLFF. In nucleotides, the CDR3 is TGCGCCAGCAGCTTGGCCCCGGGGGAGGAAAAACTGTTTTTT.

The J gene is TRBJ2-3, the V gene TRBV2; D is possibly TRBD2 (6 bases). V was clipped by 6 bases and J by 2 bases, with 12 bases between them. There are 14 residues in the CDR3. Germline CDR1 reads SNHLY; CDR2 reads FYNNEI. The CDR3 DNA reads as TGTGCCAGCAGGACACGGGAGACCACAGATACGCAGTATTTT. Translated: CASRTRETTDTQYF.

The table lists this clonotype with a few counts. The chain uses TRBV29-1 and TRBJ2-3, with a weak D call TRBD2 (5 bases). V lost 7 bases and J lost 6, with 20 bases in between. This CDR3 comprises 14 residues. Germline V CDR1 and CDR2: SQVTM, ANQGSEA. This CDR3 is CSATGSTSGDTQYF. DNA for the CDR3: TGCAGCGCCACGGGGTCCACCTCTGGGGATACGCAGTATTTT.

In its sample, this clonotype was seen a few times. J is TRBJ1-6 and V is TRBV19, with D uncertain. V dropped 3 bases and J dropped 6 bases, with 15 bases sitting between them. CDR3 length: 16 amino acids. Per germline, CDR1 LNHDA and CDR2 SQIVND (reference sequence). The CDR3 DNA reads as TGTGCCAGTAGTATTGCCGCCAGGCGGATTAATTCACCCCTCCACTTT. This codes for CASSIAARRINSPLHF.

This clonotype was observed many times. The chain has TRBV3-1 and TRBJ1-4; weak D call: TRBD1 (5 bases). The CDR3 covers 16 residues. Germline assignment: CDR1 LGHDT and CDR2 YNNKEL (reference sequence). V shed 0 bases and J shed 3 bases, with 11 bases lying between them. CDR3 residues: CASSQEGRGSNEKLFF. The DNA for the CDR3 is TGTGCCAGCAGCCAAGAAGGAAGGGGCTCTAATGAAAAACTGTTTTTT.

This clonotype was found many times. The chain is built from TRBV5-1 and TRBJ1-4, with D possibly TRBD1 on 6 matching bases. Looked up from germline, CDR1 is SGHRS and CDR2 is YFSETQ. The CDR3 contains 14 residues. V lost 4 bases and J 4 bases, leaving 11 bases between the germline ends. DNA of the CDR3: TGCGCCAGCAGCGACCAGGGGCTTAATGAAAAACTGTTTTTT. Translated, it gives CASSDQGLNEKLFF.